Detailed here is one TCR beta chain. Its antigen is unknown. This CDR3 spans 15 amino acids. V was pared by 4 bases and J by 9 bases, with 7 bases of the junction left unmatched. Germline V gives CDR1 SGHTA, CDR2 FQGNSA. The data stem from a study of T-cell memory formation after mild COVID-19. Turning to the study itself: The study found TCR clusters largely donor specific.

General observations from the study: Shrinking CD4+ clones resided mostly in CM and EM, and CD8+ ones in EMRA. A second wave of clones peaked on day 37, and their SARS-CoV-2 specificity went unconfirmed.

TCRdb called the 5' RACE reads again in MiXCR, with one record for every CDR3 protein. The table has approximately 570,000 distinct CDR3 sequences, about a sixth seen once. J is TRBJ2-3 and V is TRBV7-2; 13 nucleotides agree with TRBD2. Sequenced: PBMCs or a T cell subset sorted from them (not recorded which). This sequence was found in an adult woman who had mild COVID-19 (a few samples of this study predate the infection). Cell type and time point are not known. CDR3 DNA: TGTGCCAGCAGCTCCACCGGGACTAGCGGGGAGACGCAGTATTTT. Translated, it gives CASSSTGTSGETQYF.